These 18 T cell receptor beta chains came from one sample sequenced in a study of T cell repertoires in cytomegalovirus infection. Each CDR3 protein is one row after TCRdb ran MiXCR on the reads. The table lists some 900,000 distinct CDR3 sequences, around a third of them singletons. These TCRs are of unknown antigen specificity. Sequenced here: cultured CD8+ T cells from PBMCs, sampled from culture after CMV antigen stimulation. The receptors originated from a human donor in good health (CMV status not recorded). Some clones in this sample may be carry-over from other donors' samples.

This clonotype was seen only a few times. The chain is built from TRBV7-9 and TRBJ1-1; D remains ambiguous. Germline CDR1 is SEHNR and CDR2 is FQNEAQ (reference sequence). The CDR3 extends over 9 amino acids. V shed 11 bases and J shed 4 bases, with 5 bases lying between them. In nucleotides, the CDR3 is TGTGCCCATGGCACTGAAGCTTTCTTT. It yields the protein CAHGTEAFF.

The chain recombines TRBV27 with TRBJ2-7; 7 bases agree with TRBD1. The CDR3 loop spans 13 amino acids. Germline V gene sequence: CDR1 MNHEY, CDR2 SMNVEV (reference sequence). J gave up 3 bases and V 6 bases, and 5 bases lay outside the gene matches. The CDR3 DNA follows: TGTGCCAGCAGAAGGGACAGTGACTACGAGCAGTACTTC. It codes for CASRRDSDYEQYF.

This rearrangement joins TRBV9 to TRBJ2-3, with D perhaps matching TRBD1 (7 bases). V was pared by 0 bases and J by 3 bases, with 14 bases between. The CDR3 is 16 amino acids. CDR1 SGDLS and CDR2 YYNGEE come from the germline V gene. The CDR3 sequence is CASSVEGTAGTDTQYF. As DNA, the CDR3 is TGTGCCAGCAGCGTAGAAGGGACAGCGGGTACAGATACGCAGTATTTT.

This clonotype was recorded a few times. The V and J genes are TRBV5-1 and TRBJ2-1; D is unclear. The germline V and J ends were trimmed by 4 bases and 5 bases, with 16 bases remaining between them. The CDR3 is 15 amino acids. Germline V lookup: CDR1 SGHRS, CDR2 YFSETQ. CDR3 bases: TGCGCCAGCAGCCGTCCCTCAGAGGCCGACAATGAGCAGTTCTTC. Residues: CASSRPSEADNEQFF.

This clonotype came up a few times. This sequence joins TRBV12-3 or TRBV12-4 and TRBJ2-1; no clear D gene. Trimming pared 5 bases from V and 8 bases from J, leaving 13 bases between. The CDR3 has 13 residues. The CDR3 is CASSATWGYEQFF. DNA for the CDR3: TGTGCCAGCAGTGCCACATGGGGATATGAGCAGTTCTTC.

The gene calls are TRBV10-3 and TRBJ2-5; 7 bases are a match to TRBD1. Unmatched junction bases numbered 13, after V lost 11 bases and J lost 4 bases. Germline V lookup: CDR1 ENHRY, CDR2 SYGVKD. The CDR3 loop spans 14 amino acids. The CDR3 sequence is CAPGVGNRGETQYF. CDR3 sequence (DNA): TGTGCCCCTGGGGTGGGGAACAGGGGAGAGACCCAGTACTTC.

This rearrangement joins TRBV4-3 to TRBJ1-2; 9 nucleotides align to TRBD1. The germline CDR1 and CDR2 sequences are LGHNA and YSLEER. The CDR3 has 18 residues. The junction had 10 bases not matched to a gene; V was cut back by 0 bases and J by 2 bases. The CDR3, as DNA: TGCGCCAGCAGCCAAGATTCGGGACAGGGCATACACAACTATGGCTACACCTTC. It codes for CASSQDSGQGIHNYGYTF.

The CDR3 DNA is TGTGCCAGCAGTTTTGGGACAGGGGGAAACAATGAGCAGTTCTTC. It encodes CASSFGTGGNNEQFF. The V call is TRBV12-3 or TRBV12-4, the J call TRBJ2-1; TRBD1 matches at 11 bases. The CDR3 extends over 15 amino acids. V gave up 3 bases and J gave up 5 bases; unmatched junction bases: 3.

This clonotype was observed many times. The chain couples TRBV7-2 to TRBJ2-5; no firm D call. Trimming stripped 5 bases from V and 4 bases from J, with 11 bases between. The CDR3 loop spans 13 amino acids. Germline V CDR1 and CDR2: SGHTA, FQGNSA. For the CDR3, the DNA is TGTGCCAGCAGCCCGCCGTGGGGAGAGACCCAGTACTTC. Amino acids: CASSPPWGETQYF.

This clonotype was picked up a small number of times. This chain connects TRBV7-6 to TRBJ2-1; weak D call: TRBD2 (7 bases). Germline lookup yields CDR1 SGHVS and CDR2 FNYEAQ. This CDR3 has 17 residues. The ends were cut back, 1 base at V and 9 bases at J, with 22 bases in the middle. CDR3 sequence (DNA): TGTGCCAGCAGCTTAGTGTATTCGGGGGGCTCTTCCGGTGAGCAGTTCTTC. It yields the protein CASSLVYSGGSSGEQFF.

This clonotype was seen a handful of times. This chain connects TRBV29-1 to TRBJ1-2; 7 bases match TRBD1. J gave up 2 bases and V 6 bases, and 6 bases lay outside the gene matches. Germline CDR1 reads SQVTM; CDR2 reads ANQGSEA. The CDR3 spans 13 residues. The CDR3 region is CSVPSTGNYGYTF. The CDR3 nucleotides are TGCAGCGTGCCGTCGACAGGGAACTATGGCTACACCTTC.

With regard to this clonotype: In this CDR3 the conserved last residue, phenylalanine or tryptophan, is missing, so a read error is likely. V usage is TRBV4-1 and J usage is TRBJ2-5; D may correspond to TRBD1 or TRBD2 (5 bases each). TRBJ2-7 explains the end of the DNA better; the J call may be wrong. The CDR3 has 13 residues. Germline-derived CDR1 and CDR2 are MGHRA and YSYEKL. The chain's CDR3 is CASSFGAAYEQYS. The DNA of the CDR3 is TGTGCCAGCAGTTTCGGGGCAGCTTACGAGCAGTACTCC.

This clonotype has at least ten counts. J is TRBJ2-3 and V is TRBV7-2; TRBD2 might be the D (5 bases). The CDR3 sequence is 15 residues long. V lost 4 bases and J 2 bases, leaving 13 bases between the germline ends. From germline, CDR1 is SGHTA and CDR2 FQGNSA. This chain's CDR3 is CASSSDYLATDTQYF. DNA for the CDR3: TGTGCCAGCAGCTCAGACTATCTGGCCACAGATACGCAGTATTTT. Together with reference TRBV7-2 and TRBJ2-3, the CDR3 gives the full variable domain: GAGVSQSPSNKVTEKGKDVELRCDPISGHTALYWYRQSLGQGLEFLIYFQGNSAPDKSGLPSDRFSAERTGGSVSTLTIQRTQQEDSAVYLCASSSDYLATDTQYFGPGTRLTVL.

This clonotype was recorded a few times. The chain joins TRBV5-1 to TRBJ2-1; D tentatively reads TRBD1 or TRBD2 (5 bases each). The V end was cut by 4 bases, the J end by 6 bases, with 17 bases between. Germline CDR1 and CDR2: SGHRS and YFSETQ. The length of the CDR3 is 15 residues. The CDR3 DNA reads TGCGCCAGCAGCCCCGGGACGATGAGGTCCAATGAGCAGTTCTTC. It encodes CASSPGTMRSNEQFF.

The chain recombines TRBV14 with TRBJ1-1; D is unclear. Germline V CDR1 and CDR2: SGHDN, FVKESK. This CDR3 has 13 amino acids. Deletions cut 11 bases from V and 2 bases from J, with 15 bases between. The CDR3 is CAGGHRLNTEAFF. CDR3 DNA sequence: TGTGCCGGCGGCCACCGTCTAAACACTGAAGCTTTCTTT.

This clonotype was counted between two and nine times. This chain joins TRBV4-1 and TRBJ2-3, with 11 bases aligning to TRBD2. The CDR3 covers 15 residues. V lost 1 base and J lost 6; bases outside the gene matches: 3. Looked up from germline, CDR1 is MGHRA and CDR2 is YSYEKL. The CDR3 here is CASSQVLAGADTQYF. The CDR3 DNA reads TGCGCCAGCAGCCAAGTACTAGCGGGAGCCGATACGCAGTATTTT.

The chain is built from TRBV6-2 or TRBV6-3 and TRBJ1-1; 7 bases are shared with TRBD1. The trim removed 6 bases at V and 0 bases at J, leaving 16 bases unmatched. The CDR3 sequence is 18 residues long. Per germline, CDR1 MNHEY and CDR2 SVGEGT. CDR3 sequence: CASSRNRRGQTMNTEAFF. The CDR3 nucleotides read TGTGCCAGCAGCCGAAACCGGCGGGGACAGACTATGAACACTGAAGCTTTCTTT.

This chain links TRBV5-5 with TRBJ1-1; D remains unclear. CDR1 is SGHKS and CDR2 is YYEKEE in the germline V gene (reference sequence). Trimming took 3 bases from V and 8 from J, leaving 14 bases between them. The CDR3 runs to 13 residues. CDR3 residues: CASSSLLGWEAFF. DNA of the CDR3: TGTGCCAGCAGCTCCCTGTTAGGGTGGGAAGCTTTCTTT.